These T cell receptor beta chains were read from a single sample in a study of control samples from healthy donors and cancer patients. The method was immunoSEQ multiplex PCR; TCRdb's version includes in-frame clones alone and lacks a portion of them. The data show about 270,000 clones, more than 65% seen once. Sequencing used PBMCs. These receptors were taken from a woman between 55 and 75 years old with lung cancer. The CDR3 runs from the conserved cysteine through the conserved F or W. A D gene is named only where the DNA matches it firmly. A row's size may be missing; if present it is once, few, many or a size class.

V gene	J gene	D gene	clone size	CDR3 DNA	CDR3 protein
TRBV19	TRBJ1-5	NA	NA	TGTGCCAGTAGTATAGCCCGGTCCAGGGGCAATCAGCCCCAGCATTTT	CASSIARSRGNQPQHF
TRBV6-6	TRBJ2-7	NA	NA	TGTGCCAGCAGTTACTCATGGGGTCTGGACGAGCAGTACTTC	CASSYSWGLDEQYF
TRBV19	TRBJ1-3	NA	few	TGTGCCAGTAGTATCGAAGGGATCGCTGGAAACACCATATATTTT	CASSIEGIAGNTIYF
TRBV14	TRBJ1-4	NA	NA	TGTGCCAGCAGCCAGCAGACAGGTCGTAATAAAAAACTGTTTTTT	CASSQQTGRNKKLFF
TRBV20-1	TRBJ1-1	NA	NA	TGCAGTGCTAGTAGGGGAGCACTGAACACTGAAGCTTTCTTT	CSASRGALNTEAFF
TRBV5-4	TRBJ2-1	TRBD2	NA	TGTGCCAGCAGCTTGCCTAGCGGGGGGGTCTCTCTCAATGAGCAGTTCTTC	CASSLPSGGVSLNEQFF
TRBV5-5	TRBJ2-7	TRBD1	once	TGTGCCAGCAGCTTCAGGGGACAGCTCTCCTACGAGCAGTACTTC	CASSFRGQLSYEQYF
TRBV6-5	TRBJ1-3	NA	once	TGCTGGGGGTGGGCCTTAAACTCTGGAAACACCATATATTTT	CWGWALNSGNTIYF
TRBV4-2	TRBJ1-2	NA	NA	TGTGCCAGCAGCCAAGGCCAGCGGGGCGGCTACACCTTC	CASSQGQRGGYTF
TRBV6-1	TRBJ2-1	TRBD2	NA	TGTGCCAGCAGTGTCCACCACCCGGGACTAGCGGACTACAATGAGCAGTTCTTC	CASSVHHPGLADYNEQFF
TRBV5-1	TRBJ2-3	TRBD2	once	TGCGCCAGCAGCATAGGGACTAGCGGAAGCACAGATACGCAGTATTTT	CASSIGTSGSTDTQYF
TRBV3-1/TRBV3-2	TRBJ1-1	TRBD1	NA	TGTGCCAGCAGCCCCCACAGGGGGAGTACTGAAGCTTTCTTT	CASSPHRGSTEAFF
TRBV5-1	TRBJ1-1	NA	NA	TGCGCCAGCAGCTTGGACAGCCTGAACACTGAAGCTTTCTTT	CASSLDSLNTEAFF
TRBV3-1/TRBV3-2	TRBJ2-7	NA	NA	TGTGCCAGCAGCCCCGGGACCGCCTACGAGCAGTACTTC	CASSPGTAYEQYF
TRBV19	TRBJ1-5	NA	NA	TGTGCCAGTAGTATAGGGGAGACGGGACTTAATCAGCCCCAGCATTTT	CASSIGETGLNQPQHF
TRBV12-3/TRBV12-4	TRBJ1-6	NA	NA	TGTGCCAGCAGTGCGAATAATTCACCCCTCCACTTT	CASSANNSPLHF
TRBV18	TRBJ1-5	NA	NA	TGTGCCAGCTCACCCCCCGGGACGGATAGCAATCAGCCCCAGCATTTT	CASSPPGTDSNQPQHF
TRBV10-1	TRBJ2-3	TRBD1	NA	TGCGCCAGCAGTGAACAGGGGTCAGGCACAGATACGCAGTATTTT	CASSEQGSGTDTQYF
TRBV5-5	TRBJ2-1	TRBD1	NA	TGTGCCAGCAGCTTACAATTGACCGGGACAGGGACCTACAATGAGCAGTTCTTC	CASSLQLTGTGTYNEQFF
TRBV19	TRBJ1-5	NA	once	TGTGCCAGTAGTGCCCTCGGGGGGGGGAGCAATCAGCCCCAGCATTTT	CASSALGGGSNQPQHF